This T cell receptor beta chain was obtained from a study of shared clonotypes between healthy human individuals (dated by TCRdb to 2020 to 2021). In terms of the full investigation: A couple of women and three men aged 18 to 49 years were included in the cohort. Per donor, three plates each were used for CD4 naive and CD4 memory, two for CD8 naive, and one for CD8 memory. Libraries were prepared and TCR repertoires were sequenced by different laboratories using diverse techniques, in order to increase sequencing depth and limit assay-specific biases. To estimate repertoire size and how much clonotype sharing occurs between individuals, the study deeply sequenced the blood TCR repertoires of 5 or 6 healthy adults. Between about 0.8 and 9 billion PBMCs per donor were obtained by leukapheresis. Study-wide findings and limitations: Because the study included a small number of donors, the genetic and exposure-history diversity represented was limited. Clonotypes shared by all four sorted-subset donors showed higher generation probabilities than non-shared clonotypes. Estimated clonotype richness was generally larger for naive than for memory subsets. Based on pairwise subsampling, the degree of clonotype sharing among donors was expected to be affected by sequencing depth. Sampling was restricted to blood, and TCR repertoires in tissues likely differ from the TCR repertoires found in blood. About 5% of naive CD4, more than 3% of naive CD8, approximately 2% of memory CD4, and approximately 0.39% of memory CD8 clonotypes were shared across several donors. Even with the large sequencing depth, rarefaction of the sorted-subset datasets indicated that sequencing was incomplete.

This clone has only a few counts. Its antigen target is currently unknown. No much larger clonotype is one base removed from it; base qualities were not supplied. Reading the germline V gene (reference sequence) gives CDR1 WNHNN and CDR2 SYGVQD. From its cysteine to its phenylalanine, the CDR3 spans 14 amino acids. Left in the record is the CDR3 DNA by itself, 42 bases read in frame from the first base. The V and J ends are trimmed by 0 bases and 3 bases, leaving 7 bases between them. Using the deep immunoSEQ assay, TCR CDR3 regions were amplified from genomic DNA by multiplex PCR. For each cell subset, the extracted genomic DNA was distributed evenly across all wells of several immunoSEQ 96-well plates, and each plate served as one replicate. Each replicate PCR for sorted subsets received roughly 0.2 ug genomic DNA, equal to 30,000 or so T cell genomes. Purified libraries were measured with a Qubit 3.0 fluorometer, size-checked on a Bioanalyzer 2100, and measured again with the KAPA Library Quantification kit. Each immunoSEQ 96-well plate was sequenced on its own single-read 150-cycle Illumina NextSeq 550 flow cell. Concerning the study's data processing: Because the immunoSEQ output held only junctional sequences and lacked quality scores, the filtering could not match the filtering applied to full-length reads. Sequences were annotated with PyIR, a Python wrapper for IgBLAST v1.9, and V/J genes and CDR3 were assigned using IMGT germline references. Reads were removed for weak V/J assignments (E-value above 1e-6), missing CDR3, stop codons, out-of-frame junctions, or ambiguous translated residues. V3J clonotypes were defined as sequences sharing the same inferred V gene, J gene, and CDR3 amino acid sequence. Percentage overlap between repertoires was computed as shared unique clonotypes divided by the size of the smaller repertoire. Repertoire richness was assessed with RTK rarefaction, the Chao1 estimator, and Recon v2.1 estimates of unobserved clonotypes. OLGA was used to compute generation probabilities for all TCRbeta clonotypes that the gDNA method yielded from several donors. TCRdb retrieved this table from immuneACCESS and kept in-frame rearrangements only. Not all clones are present; in checked studies, unresolved V genes account for under half, and no reason is known for the remainder. V and J calls and clone size are those listed in that table; D and trimming were worked out from the DNA. Counted in this sample were 110,000 or so clones; roughly two thirds of them appeared once. The ten largest account for 24% of the sample.

The donors were healthy, HIV-negative adults with no recently reported acute infections or vaccinations. Every donor was a Caucasian adult residing in Nashville, Tennessee, USA. CD8 memory samples combined magnetically selected CD45RO+ cells with CCR7-negative CD45RA+ effector memory (TemRA) cells. Blood was collected by leukapheresis, and PBMCs were isolated by Ficoll-Histopaque density gradient centrifugation and then cryopreserved in liquid nitrogen vapor phase. Purity and quantity of every magnetically sorted T cell population were checked by analytical flow cytometry. Genomic DNA was isolated from each sorted fraction and quantified by UV absorbance on a Nanodrop 2000c.

The clonotype was recovered from a woman between 25 and 40 years old in good health. The V gene is TRBV10-1 and the J gene is TRBJ2-3, with the D gene not clear enough to name. The sequenced sample consisted of memory CD8+ T cells sorted from blood. The cell subset or site label, read with the paper, signifies: CD45RO+ cells pooled with CCR7-negative TemRA cells. The nucleotide sequence reads as follows: TGCGCCAGCAGTGAGTCTCTTGAGACAGATACGCAGTATTTT. Its translation reads: CASSESLETDTQYF.